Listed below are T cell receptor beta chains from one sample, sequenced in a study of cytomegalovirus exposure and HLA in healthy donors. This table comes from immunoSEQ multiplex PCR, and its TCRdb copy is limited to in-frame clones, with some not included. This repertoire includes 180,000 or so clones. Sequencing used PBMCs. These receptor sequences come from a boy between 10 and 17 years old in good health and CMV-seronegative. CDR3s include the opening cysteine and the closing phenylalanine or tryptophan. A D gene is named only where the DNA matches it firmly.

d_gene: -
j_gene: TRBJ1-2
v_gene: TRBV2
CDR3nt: TGTGCCAGCAGTGTAAGGGGTCGAGGCTACACCTTC
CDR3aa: CASSVRGRGYTF

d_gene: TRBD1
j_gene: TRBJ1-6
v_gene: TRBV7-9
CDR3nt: TGTGCCAGCAGCCGGGGACAGTTTCAGTCACCCCTCCACTTT
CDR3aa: CASSRGQFQSPLHF

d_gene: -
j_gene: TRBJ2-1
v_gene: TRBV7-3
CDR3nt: TGTGCCAGCAGCTTAAGTAGAATTAATGAGCAGTTCTTC
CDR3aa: CASSLSRINEQFF

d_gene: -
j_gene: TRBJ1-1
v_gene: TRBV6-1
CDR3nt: TGTGTCTTAGGACAGCTCGGATTGGGAGCTTTCTTT
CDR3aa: CVLGQLGLGAFF

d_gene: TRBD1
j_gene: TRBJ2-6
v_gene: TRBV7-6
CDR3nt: TGTGCCAGCAGCTTATACCGGACAGGCGGCGAGAGGTCGGGTGGGGCCAACGTCCTGACTTTC
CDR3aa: CASSLYRTGGERSGGANVLTF

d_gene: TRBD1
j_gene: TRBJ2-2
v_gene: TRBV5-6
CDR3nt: TGTGCCAGCAGCTTGGTGGACAGGGGATCCGGGGAGCTGTTTTTT
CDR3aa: CASSLVDRGSGELFF

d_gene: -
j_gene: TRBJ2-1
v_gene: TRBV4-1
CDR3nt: TGCGCCAGCAGCCCCTTGGGACTTCTATACAATGAGCAGTTCTTC
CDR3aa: CASSPLGLLYNEQFF

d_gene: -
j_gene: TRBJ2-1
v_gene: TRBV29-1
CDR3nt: TGCAGCGTTGATGGGCGGGGCGGGTCCTACAATGAGCAGTTCTTC
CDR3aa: CSVDGRGGSYNEQFF

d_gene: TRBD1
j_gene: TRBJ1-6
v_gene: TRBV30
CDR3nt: TGTGCCTGGGGGACAGATCTTTATAATTCACCCCTCCACTTT
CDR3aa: CAWGTDLYNSPLHF

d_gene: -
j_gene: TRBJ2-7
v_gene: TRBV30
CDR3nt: TGTGCCTGGAGTGTACTGGGAGACTACGAGCAGTACTTC
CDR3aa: CAWSVLGDYEQYF

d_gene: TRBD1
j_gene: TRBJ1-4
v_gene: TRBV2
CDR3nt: TGTGCCAGCAGTGCTGGGACAGCCCATACTGAAAAACTGTTTTTT
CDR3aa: CASSAGTAHTEKLFF

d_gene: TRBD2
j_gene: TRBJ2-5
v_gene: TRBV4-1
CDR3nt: TGCGCCAGCAGCCAGCTAGCGGGGGGGCCTGAGACCCAGTACTTC
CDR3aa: CASSQLAGGPETQYF

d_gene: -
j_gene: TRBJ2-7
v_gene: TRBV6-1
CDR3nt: TGTGCCAGCAGTGAAAACAGGGGGAGGGGTTACGAGCAGTACTTC
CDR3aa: CASSENRGRGYEQYF

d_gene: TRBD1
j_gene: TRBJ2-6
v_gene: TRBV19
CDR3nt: TGTGCCAGCGGACAGGGGGCTAGTTCTGGGGCCAACGTCCTGACTTTC
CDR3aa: CASGQGASSGANVLTF

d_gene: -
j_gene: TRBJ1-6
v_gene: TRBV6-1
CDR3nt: TGTGCCAGCAGTGAATCGCTTGCAGGCACGAATTCACCCCTCCACTTT
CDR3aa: CASSESLAGTNSPLHF

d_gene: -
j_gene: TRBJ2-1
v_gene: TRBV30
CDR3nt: TGTGCCTGGAGGGGCAGGGCTTACAATGAGCAGTTCTTC
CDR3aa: CAWRGRAYNEQFF

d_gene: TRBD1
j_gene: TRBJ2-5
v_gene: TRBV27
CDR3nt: TGTGCCAGCAGGAGGACGGGACAGGGGGCGGTGGAGACCCAGTACTTC
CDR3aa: CASRRTGQGAVETQYF

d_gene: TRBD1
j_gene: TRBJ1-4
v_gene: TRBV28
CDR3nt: TGTGCCAGCAGCTGGGACAGGACTGAAAAACTGTTTTTT
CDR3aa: CASSWDRTEKLFF

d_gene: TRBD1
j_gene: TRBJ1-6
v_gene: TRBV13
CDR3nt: TGTGCCAGCAGACCCGGGACAGAGTCCATTTCACCCCTCCACTTT
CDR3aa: CASRPGTESISPLHF

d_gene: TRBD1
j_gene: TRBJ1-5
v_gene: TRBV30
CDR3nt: TGTGCCTGGAGTGGGGGACAGGGGGCCAATCAGCCCCAGCATTTT
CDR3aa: CAWSGGQGANQPQHF

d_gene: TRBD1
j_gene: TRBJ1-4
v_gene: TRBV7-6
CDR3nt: TGTGCCAGCAGGGCTACAGGGGGCCGCTCAACTAATGAAAAACTGTTTTTT
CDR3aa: CASRATGGRSTNEKLFF

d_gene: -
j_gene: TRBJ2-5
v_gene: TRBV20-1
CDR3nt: TGCAGTGCCCGTAGCGAGACCCAGTACTTC
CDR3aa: CSARSETQYF